These 31 T cell receptor beta chains were sequenced from one sample in a study of PD-1 blockade in mismatch repair-deficient tumors. The repertoire was sequenced with immunoSEQ multiplex PCR; TCRdb's copy has only in-frame clones and lacks some. The profile shows 15,000 or so clones, around 80% of them singletons. This material consisted of PBMCs, taken less than 15 weeks after starting pembrolizumab. The receptors stem from an adult with mismatch repair-deficient cancer.

The genes are TRBV30 and TRBJ1-1; 9 bases map to TRBD1. Germline V CDR1 and CDR2: GTSNPN, SVGIG (reference sequence). The CDR3 length is 14 residues. V was pared by 1 base and J by 5 bases, with 5 bases of the junction left unmatched. The CDR3 sequence is CAWSAWDRETEAFF. In nucleotides, the CDR3 is TGTGCCTGGAGTGCCTGGGACAGGGAAACTGAAGCTTTCTTT.

The chain is built from TRBV7-9 and TRBJ2-7; TRBD2 might be the D (5 bases). This CDR3 has 13 amino acids. Germline V gene data show CDR1 as SEHNR and CDR2 as FQNEAQ (reference sequence). With 0 bases removed from V and 6 bases from J, the gap between germline ends came to 9 bases. The CDR3 spells CASSLAVRGEQYF. CDR3 bases: TGTGCCAGCAGCTTAGCCGTTCGGGGCGAGCAGTACTTC.

This CDR3 reads CASSLLTSGTSNEQFF. The CDR3 DNA is TGTGCCAGCAGCTTACTTACTTCCGGGACTAGCAATGAGCAGTTCTTC. The V and J genes are TRBV11-2 and TRBJ2-1, with TRBD2 identical over 8 bases. This CDR3 is 16 amino acids long. The germline CDR1 and CDR2 sequences are SGHAT and FQNNGV. V lost 2 bases to trimming and J lost 6 bases; unmatched junction nucleotides: 9. Based on the CDR3 plus reference TRBV11-2 and TRBJ2-1, the full variable domain is EAGVAQSPRYKIIEKRQSVAFWCNPISGHATLYWYQQILGQGPKLLIQFQNNGVVDDSQLPKDRFSAERLKGVDSTLKIQPAKLEDSAVYLCASSLLTSGTSNEQFFGPGTRLTVL.

This clone has just one count. The chain combines TRBV5-5 with TRBJ2-3; 8 bases line up with TRBD1. CDR1 is SGHKS and CDR2 is YYEKEE in the germline V gene (reference sequence). The CDR3 totals 15 residues. V trimming: 3 bases; J trimming: 6 bases; junction bases outside the gene matches: 9. This chain's CDR3 is CASSYGQGILDTQYF. The CDR3 DNA is TGTGCCAGCAGCTACGGACAGGGAATATTGGATACGCAGTATTTT. Complete variable domain (other parts from reference TRBV5-5 and TRBJ2-3): DAGVTQSPTHLIKTRGQQVTLRCSPISGHKSVSWYQQVLGQGPQFIFQYYEKEERGRGNFPDRFSARQFPNYSSELNVNALLLGDSALYLCASSYGQGILDTQYFGPGTRLTVL.

The chain employs TRBV29-1 and TRBJ1-1; D might be TRBD1 (5 bases). With 6 bases removed from V and 4 bases from J, the gap between germline ends came to 12 bases. Per the germline V gene, CDR1 is SQVTM and CDR2 is ANQGSEA. The CDR3 runs 12 residues. The chain's CDR3 is CSVVTVSTEAFF. The CDR3 DNA follows: TGCAGCGTCGTGACAGTTTCCACTGAAGCTTTCTTT.

The chain uses TRBV7-9 and TRBJ1-5, with a tentative D call TRBD1 (6 bases). CDR1 and CDR2 (germline): SEHNR, FQNEAQ (reference sequence). With 5 bases removed from V and 2 bases from J, the gap between germline ends came to 10 bases. This CDR3 is 14 amino acids long. The CDR3 is CASSPTGGNQPQHF. CDR3 bases: TGTGCCAGCAGCCCGACAGGTGGCAATCAGCCCCAGCATTTT.

CDR3 residues: CASSLGRTSDSYEQYF. The CDR3 nucleotides are TGCGCCAGCAGCTTGGGGAGGACTAGCGACTCCTACGAGCAGTACTTC. This chain links TRBV5-1 with TRBJ2-7; 9 bases are a match to TRBD2. The CDR3 sequence is 16 residues long. In germline, CDR1 is SGHRS, CDR2 YFSETQ. Unmatched junction bases numbered 4, after V lost 0 bases and J lost 0 bases.

The chain has TRBV7-9 and TRBJ2-1; 9 bases agree with TRBD2. J gave up 0 bases and V 1 base, and 1 base lay outside the gene matches. The CDR3 has 16 residues. CDR1 is SEHNR and CDR2 is FQNEAQ in the germline V gene (reference sequence). The DNA for the CDR3 is TGTGCCAGCAGCTTAGAGCGGGAGGTCTCCTACAATGAGCAGTTCTTC. Encoded protein: CASSLEREVSYNEQFF.

The chain couples TRBV2 to TRBJ2-7; D possibly corresponds to TRBD1 (7 bases). V gave up 5 bases and J gave up 5 bases, with 22 bases separating them. The CDR3 consists of 16 residues. Looked up from germline, CDR1 is SNHLY and CDR2 is FYNNEI. CDR3 coding DNA: TGTGCCAGCAGTAAAAAAGTGGCAGGGGGGACCCACGAGCAGTACTTC. Encoded protein: CASSKKVAGGTHEQYF.

This rearrangement joins TRBV9 to TRBJ2-5; 9 nucleotides align to TRBD1. The germline CDR1 and CDR2 sequences are SGDLS and YYNGEE. V dropped 0 bases and J dropped 3; count of bases not matched to a gene: 3. The CDR3 contains 15 residues. The CDR3 nucleotides are TGTGCCAGCAGCGTAGGGGGACAGGGTGAAGAGACCCAGTACTTC. Translating gives CASSVGGQGEETQYF.

The DNA for the CDR3 is TGTGCCTGGGGGACAGGTCATAACTATGGCTACACCTTC. Translation gives CAWGTGHNYGYTF. The rearrangement uses TRBV30 and TRBJ1-2, with 8 positions matching TRBD1. The CDR3 covers 13 residues. The V gene end was trimmed by 5 bases and the J gene end by 1 base; junction bases not matched to a gene: 3. Germline CDR1 and CDR2: GTSNPN and SVGIG (reference sequence).

The chain is built from TRBV27 and TRBJ2-6; 7 bases are a match to TRBD1. V was pared by 5 bases and J by 0 bases, with 10 bases of the junction left unmatched. The CDR3 covers 18 residues. The germline V gene encodes CDR1 MNHEY and CDR2 SMNVEV (reference sequence). The CDR3 region is CASSALQGRSSGANVLTF. The CDR3 bases are TGTGCCAGCAGTGCCCTACAGGGGCGAAGCTCTGGGGCCAACGTCCTGACTTTC. The full variable domain, its missing parts supplied by reference TRBV27 and TRBJ2-6, is EAQVTQNPRYLITVTGKKLTVTCSQNMNHEYMSWYRQDPGLGLRQIYYSMNVEVTDKGDVPEGYKVSRKEKRNFPLILESPSPNQTSLYFCASSALQGRSSGANVLTFGAGSRLTVL.

A few counts support this clone. The gene calls are TRBV11-2 and TRBJ2-7; 11 nucleotides align to TRBD2. V lost 1 base to trimming and J lost 5 bases; unmatched junction nucleotides: 13. This CDR3 region has 18 residues. Germline V CDR1 and CDR2: SGHAT, FQNNGV. CDR3 sequence (DNA): TGTGCCAGCAGCTTAGTAATTCGGCTAGCGGGAGGCGGAAACGAGCAGTACTTC. It codes for CASSLVIRLAGGGNEQYF.

The CDR3 sequence is CASRMTGPQPQHF. In nucleotides, the CDR3 is TGTGCCAGCAGGATGACAGGGCCTCAGCCCCAGCATTTT. The gene calls are TRBV28 and TRBJ1-5, with 7 nucleotides matching TRBD1. The CDR3 covers 13 residues. The V gene's germline CDR1 is MDHEN and CDR2 SYDVKM. Trimming removed 6 bases from V and 6 bases from J; junction bases left unmatched: 5. Full variable domain (remainder filled in from reference TRBV28 and TRBJ1-5): DVKVTQSSRYLVKRTGEKVFLECVQDMDHENMFWYRQDPGLGLRLIYFSYDVKMKEKGDIPEGYSVSREKKERFSLILESASTNQTSMYLCASRMTGPQPQHFGDGTRLSIL.

V usage is TRBV28 and J usage is TRBJ1-1, with a weak D call TRBD1 (5 bases). Germline V gene sequence: CDR1 MDHEN, CDR2 SYDVKM. The ends were cut back, 2 bases at V and 1 base at J, with 8 bases in the middle. The CDR3 has 14 amino acids. Written as DNA, the CDR3 is TGTGCCAGCAGTTTACAGGGTACGAACACTGAAGCTTTCTTT. Translating gives CASSLQGTNTEAFF.

This chain links TRBV4-2 with TRBJ2-3; 12 nucleotides match TRBD2. J was trimmed by 0 bases and V by 1 base; bases with no gene match: 5. In germline, CDR1 is LGHNA, CDR2 YNFKEQ. CDR3 size: 18 residues. The CDR3, as DNA: TGTGCCAGCAGCCAAGTAGCGCTAGCGGGAGGGAGCACAGATACGCAGTATTTT. It is translated as CASSQVALAGGSTDTQYF.

This sequence joins TRBV5-6 and TRBJ2-5; 7 nucleotides align to TRBD2. The V gene's germline CDR1 is SGHDT and CDR2 YYEEEE. V lost 4 bases to trimming and J lost 4 bases; unmatched junction nucleotides: 13. CDR3 length: 16 residues. This chain's CDR3 is CASSGGREYVRETQYF. CDR3 DNA: TGTGCCAGCAGCGGGGGGAGGGAGTACGTTCGAGAGACCCAGTACTTC.

This chain uses TRBV6-5 with TRBJ2-2; no reliable D call. The CDR3 consists of 15 residues. Germline-derived CDR1 and CDR2 are MNHEY and SVGAGI. V was clipped by 8 bases and J by 5 bases, with 18 bases between them. CDR3 DNA: TGTGCCAGCTCCGCGTTCTCTCCCCCGACCGGGGAGCTGTTTTTT. Its translation: CASSAFSPPTGELFF.

The chain has TRBV29-1 and TRBJ1-1; D is undetermined. Germline assignment: CDR1 SQVTM and CDR2 ANQGSEA. The length of the CDR3 is 11 residues. V lost 7 bases and J 5 bases, leaving 11 bases between the germline ends. The CDR3: CSGSGVTEAFF. The CDR3 DNA reads TGCAGCGGATCAGGTGTTACTGAAGCTTTCTTT. Full variable domain (remainder filled in from reference TRBV29-1 and TRBJ1-1): SAVISQKPSRDICQRGTSLTIQCQVDSQVTMMFWYRQQPGQSLTLIATANQGSEATYESGFVIDKFPISRPNLTFSTLTVSNMSPEDSSIYLCSGSGVTEAFFGQGTRLTVV.

Remarks on this clone: Germline is not matched at one junction end, which may reflect a read error. This rearrangement joins TRBV7-2 to TRBJ2-7, with D unclear. Germline CDR1 and CDR2: SGHTA and FQGNSA. This CDR3 is 8 amino acids long. CDR3 residues: CASELRHF. CDR3 in DNA: TGTGCCAGCGAGTTGCGGCACTTC.

V is TRBV7-9 and J is TRBJ2-1; tentative D call: TRBD2 (5 bases). With 3 bases removed from V and 4 bases from J, the gap between germline ends came to 7 bases. Germline loops: CDR1 SEHNR, CDR2 FQNEAQ (reference sequence). CDR3 size: 13 residues. CDR3 residues: CASSFSGYNEQFF. CDR3 nucleotide sequence: TGTGCCAGCAGCTTCAGCGGTTACAATGAGCAGTTCTTC.

The CDR3 nucleotides read TGTGCCAGCAGCGGGGACTCCGGTCCCAATCAGCCCCAGCATTTT. Translated: CASSGDSGPNQPQHF. The J gene is TRBJ1-5, the V gene TRBV6-1, with D possibly TRBD1 on 5 matching bases. Per germline, CDR1 MNHNS and CDR2 SASEGT. The V and J ends lost 6 bases and 3 bases respectively, with 15 bases between them. The CDR3 length is 15 residues.

The V and J genes are TRBV10-3 and TRBJ1-1; a weak D match, TRBD1 (6 bases). Trimming removed 0 bases from V and 0 bases from J, with 14 bases in between. The germline gives CDR1 ENHRY, CDR2 SYGVKD. There are 17 residues in the CDR3. This chain's CDR3 is CAISESSTGGVNTEAFF. The CDR3 DNA follows: TGTGCCATCAGTGAGTCGTCGACAGGTGGGGTGAACACTGAAGCTTTCTTT.

This clone appeared once. The V gene is TRBV9, the J gene TRBJ2-1; the match to TRBD2 covers 8 bases. CDR1 and CDR2 (germline): SGDLS, YYNGEE. The trim removed 4 bases at V and 1 base at J, leaving 7 bases unmatched. This CDR3 region has 16 residues. CDR3 region: CASSPRGGPSYNEQFF. The CDR3 region has the DNA TGTGCCAGCAGCCCCCGGGGGGGACCATCCTACAATGAGCAGTTCTTC.

The CDR3 region has the DNA TGTGCCAGCAGCTTAGGGACACGACAAGAGACCCAGTACTTC. Protein sequence: CASSLGTRQETQYF. The chain links TRBV7-2 to TRBJ2-5; D possibly corresponds to TRBD1 (5 bases). This CDR3 is built from 14 residues. Per the germline V gene, CDR1 is SGHTA and CDR2 is FQGNSA. Trimming shortened V by 1 base and J by 2 bases, and 8 bases separated the two germline ends.

The genes are TRBV19 and TRBJ2-7; maybe TRBD1 (6 bases). V lost 5 bases to trimming and J lost 3 bases, with 17 bases between them. This CDR3 has 15 residues. Per the germline V gene, CDR1 is LNHDA and CDR2 is SQIVND (reference sequence). The DNA of the CDR3 is TGTGCCAGTAGTCCTTTTGACAGGTCTGACTACGAGCAGTACTTC. Amino acid sequence: CASSPFDRSDYEQYF.

The gene calls are TRBV5-8 and TRBJ1-1, with unresolved D. Germline CDR1 is SGHTS and CDR2 is YDEGEE. This CDR3 spans 13 amino acids. The V gene lost 5 bases and the J gene lost 1 base, with 9 bases spanning the gap. CDR3 in DNA: TGTGCCAGCAGTAAGGACTGGAACACTGAAGCTTTCTTT. Its protein product is CASSKDWNTEAFF.

The chain links TRBV7-2 to TRBJ1-6; no reliable D call. The CDR3 spans 13 residues. V lost 5 bases and J lost 8, with 10 bases in between. Germline CDR1 reads SGHTA; CDR2 reads FQGNSA. The CDR3 region is CASSPLLYSPLHF. DNA of the CDR3: TGTGCCAGCAGCCCCCTACTTTATTCACCCCTCCACTTT.

This clone was recorded once. J is TRBJ2-7 and V is TRBV7-6, with D possibly matching TRBD1 (5 bases). Germline CDR1 reads SGHVS; CDR2 reads FNYEAQ. Trimming pared 5 bases from V and 2 bases from J, leaving 16 bases between. CDR3 length: 15 amino acids. In nucleotides, the CDR3 is TGTGCCAGCAGCCCCGACAGCTCCGGCGCCTACGAGCAGTACTTC. It encodes CASSPDSSGAYEQYF.

The rearrangement uses TRBV4-1 and TRBJ1-1; D may be TRBD1 (5 bases). V lost 0 bases, J lost 5 bases, and 7 bases lay in between. The CDR3 is made up of 13 amino acids. Germline V gives CDR1 MGHRA, CDR2 YSYEKL. The CDR3 coding sequence is TGCGCCAGCAGCCAAGATCGGGGGACTGAAGCTTTCTTT. Amino acid sequence: CASSQDRGTEAFF.

This clone was recorded only once. This chain uses TRBV30 with TRBJ1-5; 8 nucleotides agree with TRBD1. The V segment lost 4 bases and the J segment 6 bases; nucleotides outside the gene matches: 8. The CDR3 is made up of 14 amino acids. Germline-derived CDR1 and CDR2 are GTSNPN and SVGIG (reference sequence). The CDR3 DNA follows: TGTGCCTGGAACCGACAGGGGAGCCCTCAGCCCCAGCATTTT. As protein: CAWNRQGSPQPQHF.